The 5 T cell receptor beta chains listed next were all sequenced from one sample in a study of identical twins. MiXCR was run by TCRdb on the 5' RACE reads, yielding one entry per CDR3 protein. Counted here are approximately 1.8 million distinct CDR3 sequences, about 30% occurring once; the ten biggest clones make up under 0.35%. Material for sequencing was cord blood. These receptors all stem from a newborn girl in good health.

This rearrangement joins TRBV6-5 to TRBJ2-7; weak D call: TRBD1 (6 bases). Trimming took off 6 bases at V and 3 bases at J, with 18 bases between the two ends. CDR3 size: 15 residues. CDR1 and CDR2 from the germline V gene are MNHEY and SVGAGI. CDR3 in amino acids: CASRRTRDTSYEQYF. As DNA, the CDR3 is TGTGCCAGCAGGCGTACACGGGACACAAGCTACGAGCAGTACTTC.

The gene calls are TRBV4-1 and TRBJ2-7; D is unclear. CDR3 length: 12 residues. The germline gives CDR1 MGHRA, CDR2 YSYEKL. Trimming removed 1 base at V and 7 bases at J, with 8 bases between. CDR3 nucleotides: TGCGCCAGCAGCCAAGTGTTCAATGAGCAGTACTTC. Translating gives CASSQVFNEQYF.

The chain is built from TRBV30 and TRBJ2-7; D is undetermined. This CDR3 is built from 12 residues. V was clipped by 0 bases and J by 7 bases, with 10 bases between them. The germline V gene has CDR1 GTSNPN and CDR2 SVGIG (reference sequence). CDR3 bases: TGTGCCTGGAGTGTAGGGTTCAATGAGCAGTACTTC. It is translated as CAWSVGFNEQYF.

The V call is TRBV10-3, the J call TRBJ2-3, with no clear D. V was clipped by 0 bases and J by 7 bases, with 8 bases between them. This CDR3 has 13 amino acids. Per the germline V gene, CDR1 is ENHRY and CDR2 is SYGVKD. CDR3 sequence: CAISESPSYTQYF. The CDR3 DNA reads TGTGCCATCAGTGAGTCGCCGTCCTATACGCAGTATTTT.

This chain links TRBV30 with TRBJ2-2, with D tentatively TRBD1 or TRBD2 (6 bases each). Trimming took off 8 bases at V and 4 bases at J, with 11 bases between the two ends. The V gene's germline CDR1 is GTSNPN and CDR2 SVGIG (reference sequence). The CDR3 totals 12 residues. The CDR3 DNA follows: TGTGCCCGGGGGCCCAGCACCGGGGAGCTGTTTTTT. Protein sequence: CARGPSTGELFF.